Listed here are 18 T cell receptor beta chains from one sample, sequenced in a study of blood T cell repertoires in COVID-19. Here immunoSEQ multiplex PCR was the method, and the copy in TCRdb shows in-frame clones only, minus some. The table lists around 200,000 clones, roughly 86% of them singletons, with less than 3.5% in the top ten. Sequencing was carried out using peripheral blood. The receptor source for this set is a man aged 65 to 79 with acute or convalescent COVID-19.

Only one count was recorded for this clone. The CDR3 here is CASSGQGGTDTQYF. The CDR3 region has the DNA TGTGCCAGCAGTGGACAGGGCGGGACAGATACGCAGTATTTT. The chain recombines TRBV2 with TRBJ2-3, with 7 positions matching TRBD1. Germline assignment: CDR1 SNHLY and CDR2 FYNNEI. The ends lost 4 bases at V and 3 bases at J; junction bases unmatched: 4. The CDR3 has 14 amino acids.

This clone was detected only a few times. This sequence joins TRBV6-5 and TRBJ1-2; 7 bases line up with TRBD1. J lost 3 bases, V lost 6 bases, and 10 bases had no gene match. The CDR3 consists of 15 residues. The germline V gene encodes CDR1 MNHEY and CDR2 SVGAGI. The CDR3 nucleotides read TGTGCCAGCAGGGAGGCTGCAGGGGGTGACTATGGCTACACCTTC. Protein sequence: CASREAAGGDYGYTF.

The chain couples TRBV27 to TRBJ2-3, with 16 bases lining up with TRBD2. The CDR3 runs to 20 residues. V dropped 5 bases and J dropped 2; count of bases not matched to a gene: 13. The germline CDR1 and CDR2 sequences are MNHEY and SMNVEV (reference sequence). CDR3: CASSLLGLAGGLGVTDTQYF. CDR3 nucleotides: TGTGCCAGCAGTCTACTGGGACTAGCGGGGGGGCTGGGTGTCACAGATACGCAGTATTTT.

CDR3 sequence: CASGLDKTGGSADTQYF. CDR3 in DNA: TGTGCTAGTGGTTTGGATAAGACAGGGGGCAGCGCAGATACGCAGTATTTT. This rearrangement joins TRBV12-5 to TRBJ2-3; 10 bases match TRBD1. The CDR3 length is 17 residues. Germline V gene lookup returns CDR1 LGHNT and CDR2 FRNRAP. Trimming removed 1 base from V and 4 bases from J; junction bases left unmatched: 8.

This clone has only one observation. The chain joins TRBV10-3 to TRBJ2-3; TRBD1 matches at 10 bases. The CDR3 has 12 amino acids. Germline values: CDR1 ENHRY, CDR2 SYGVKD. J lost 4 bases, V lost 10 bases, and 2 bases had no gene match. The CDR3 is CATGQGADTQYF. The CDR3 DNA reads TGTGCCACCGGACAGGGGGCAGATACGCAGTATTTT.

The genes are TRBV2 and TRBJ1-2; D perhaps matches TRBD1 (5 bases). V was clipped by 6 bases and J by 0 bases, with 11 bases between them. The CDR3 has 14 residues. Per germline, CDR1 SNHLY and CDR2 FYNNEI. CDR3 protein: CASRVDSTNYGYTF. For the CDR3, the DNA is TGTGCCAGCAGAGTAGACAGCACTAACTATGGCTACACCTTC.

The V call is TRBV28, the J call TRBJ2-3; D remains ambiguous. Per germline, CDR1 MDHEN and CDR2 SYDVKM. V was pared by 6 bases and J by 0 bases, with 10 bases between. The CDR3 has 14 residues. The CDR3 bases are TGTGCCAGCAGGCAACAGCCTAGCACAGATACGCAGTATTTT. Residues: CASRQQPSTDTQYF.

J is TRBJ1-5 and V is TRBV19, with D unresolved. V lost 3 bases, J lost 11 bases, and 8 bases lay in between. The germline V gene has CDR1 LNHDA and CDR2 SQIVND (reference sequence). The CDR3 loop spans 11 amino acids. The CDR3 loop reads CASSIGRAQHF. The CDR3 coding sequence is TGTGCCAGTAGTATTGGGCGGGCCCAGCATTTT.

This chain links TRBV27 with TRBJ1-1; 8 bases fit TRBD1. Germline CDR1 is MNHEY and CDR2 is SMNVEV (reference sequence). This CDR3 has 14 amino acids. V lost 6 bases to trimming and J lost 10 bases; unmatched junction nucleotides: 13. The CDR3 nucleotides read TGTGCCAGCAGAAAGACAGGGGTATGGCTTGGAGCTTTCTTT. Protein product: CASRKTGVWLGAFF.

The V gene is TRBV5-1, the J gene TRBJ1-1, with TRBD1 as a possible D gene (5 bases). Germline CDR1 SGHRS, CDR2 YFSETQ. The length of the CDR3 is 17 residues. V was pared by 0 bases and J by 1 base, with 16 bases between. The CDR3 loop reads CASSLVVVAGQNTEAFF. CDR3 in DNA: TGCGCCAGCAGCTTGGTCGTGGTGGCCGGACAGAACACTGAAGCTTTCTTT.

With regard to this clone: Relative to the germline gene, one junction end is altered; a read error may explain this. The V and J genes are TRBV5-6 and TRBJ2-7; 9 positions match TRBD1. The CDR3 has 14 residues. Germline CDR1 reads SGHDT; CDR2 reads YYEEEE. CDR3 bases: TGTGCCAGCAACTTGGGGACAGGGAGCTACGAGCAGTACTTC. This sequence encodes CASNLGTGSYEQYF.

Only one count was recorded for this clone. The genes are TRBV4-1 and TRBJ2-4; TRBD1 might be the D (6 bases). V shed 0 bases and J shed 8 bases, with 11 bases lying between them. CDR3 size: 14 residues. Germline loops: CDR1 MGHRA, CDR2 YSYEKL. CDR3 amino acids: CASSQEGRGDIQYF. CDR3 nucleotide sequence: TGCGCCAGCAGCCAAGAGGGCAGGGGAGACATTCAGTACTTC.

The chain links TRBV4-1 to TRBJ1-2; D perhaps matches TRBD1 (5 bases). In germline, CDR1 is MGHRA, CDR2 YSYEKL. The germline V and J ends were trimmed by 1 base and 2 bases, with 11 bases remaining between them. The CDR3 loop spans 15 amino acids. The CDR3 reads CASSQGGRGNYGYTF. CDR3 bases: TGCGCCAGCAGCCAAGGGGGGAGGGGAAACTATGGCTACACCTTC.

The chain recombines TRBV19 with TRBJ1-5, with 8 bases matching TRBD1. Germline CDR1 LNHDA, CDR2 SQIVND (reference sequence). The CDR3 consists of 17 residues. V trimming: 4 bases; J trimming: 0 bases; junction bases outside the gene matches: 8. The CDR3 region is CASSTRQGTYSNQPQHF. CDR3 nucleotide sequence: TGTGCCAGTAGTACTCGACAGGGGACTTATAGCAATCAGCCCCAGCATTTT.

The chain combines TRBV30 with TRBJ2-3; D remains unclear. The CDR3 totals 14 residues. V was clipped by 0 bases and J by 1 base, with 8 bases between them. Germline V gene lookup returns CDR1 GTSNPN and CDR2 SVGIG (reference sequence). The CDR3 spells CAWSVKGGTDTQYF. In DNA form, the CDR3 reads TGTGCCTGGAGTGTAAAAGGAGGCACAGATACGCAGTATTTT.

The chain employs TRBV11-2 and TRBJ2-7; possibly TRBD1 for D (6 bases). V was pared by 4 bases and J by 3 bases, with 13 bases between. The CDR3 is made up of 14 amino acids. CDR1 is SGHAT and CDR2 is FQNNGV in the germline V gene. The chain's CDR3 is CASSSGAIHYEQYF. CDR3 DNA: TGTGCCAGCAGCTCAGGGGCCATCCACTACGAGCAGTACTTC. The complete variable domain, with remaining parts taken from reference TRBV11-2 and TRBJ2-7, reads EAGVAQSPRYKIIEKRQSVAFWCNPISGHATLYWYQQILGQGPKLLIQFQNNGVVDDSQLPKDRFSAERLKGVDSTLKIQPAKLEDSAVYLCASSSGAIHYEQYFGPGTRLTVT.

The gene calls are TRBV5-1 and TRBJ1-5; no clear D gene. The CDR3 runs 15 residues. With 2 bases removed from V and 5 bases from J, the gap between germline ends came to 14 bases. CDR1 is SGHRS and CDR2 is YFSETQ in the germline V gene. CDR3 nucleotide sequence: TGCGCCAGCAGCTTTACGTCAGGAGGTGATCAGCCCCAGCATTTT. Protein sequence: CASSFTSGGDQPQHF. The full variable domain, in which reference TRBV5-1 and TRBJ1-5 provide the parts outside the CDR3, is KAGVTQTPRYLIKTRGQQVTLSCSPISGHRSVSWYQQTPGQGLQFLFEYFSETQRNKGNFPGRFSGRQFSNSRSEMNVSTLELGDSALYLCASSFTSGGDQPQHFGDGTRLSIL.

V usage is TRBV7-8 and J usage is TRBJ2-1; perhaps TRBD1 as D (5 bases). V lost 7 bases and J 4 bases, leaving 14 bases between the germline ends. CDR3 size: 14 residues. CDR1 and CDR2 from the germline V gene are SGHVS and FQNEAQ. The chain's CDR3 is CASIPSRAYNEQFF. The CDR3 DNA is TGTGCCAGCATCCCCTCCAGGGCGTACAATGAGCAGTTCTTC.